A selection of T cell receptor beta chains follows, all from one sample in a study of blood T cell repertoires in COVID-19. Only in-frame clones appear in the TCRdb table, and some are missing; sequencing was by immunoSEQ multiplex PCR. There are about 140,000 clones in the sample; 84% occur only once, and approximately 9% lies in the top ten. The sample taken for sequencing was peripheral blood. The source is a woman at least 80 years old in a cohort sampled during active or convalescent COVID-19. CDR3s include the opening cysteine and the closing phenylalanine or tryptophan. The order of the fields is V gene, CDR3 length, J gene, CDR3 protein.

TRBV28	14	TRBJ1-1	CASSFGGLNTEAFF
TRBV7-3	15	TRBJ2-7	CASIIEASGGPEQYF
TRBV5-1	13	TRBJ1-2	CASSQLASYGYTF
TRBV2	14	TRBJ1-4	CASSEGQGSEKLFF
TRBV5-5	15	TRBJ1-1	CASSFGQAFGTEAFF
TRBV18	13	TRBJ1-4	CASSTALDEKLFF
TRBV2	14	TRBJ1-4	CASSQGQGNGKLFF
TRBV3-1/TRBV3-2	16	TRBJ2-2	CASSTSSGGVTGELFF
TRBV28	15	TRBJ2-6	CASSFSGSGANVLTF
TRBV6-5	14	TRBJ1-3	CASRSDSSGNTIYF
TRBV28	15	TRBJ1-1	CASSTLHGGLTEAFF
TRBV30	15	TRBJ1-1	CAWSEVTGMGTEAFF
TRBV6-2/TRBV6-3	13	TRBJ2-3	CASSFQGPDTQYF
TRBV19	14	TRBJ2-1	CASSRAGYYNEQFF
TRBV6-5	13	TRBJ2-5	CASSSGQQETQYF
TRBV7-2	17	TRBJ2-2	CASRGLAGGPGTGELFF
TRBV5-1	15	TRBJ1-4	CASSRAGTGDEKLFF
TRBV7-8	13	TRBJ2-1	CASSLQGRNEQFF
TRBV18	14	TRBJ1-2	CASSPGTGEYGYTF
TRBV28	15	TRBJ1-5	CASSLPGAGNQPQHF
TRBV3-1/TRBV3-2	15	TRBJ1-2	CASSSRGGAGYGYTF
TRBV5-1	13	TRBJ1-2	CASSVQGDYGYTF
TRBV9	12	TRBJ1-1	CASGTGGSEAFF
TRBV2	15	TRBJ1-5	CASNRQGMDNQPQHF
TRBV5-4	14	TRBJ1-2	CAGTVGGRNYGYTF
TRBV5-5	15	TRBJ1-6	CASSARTDGGSPLHF
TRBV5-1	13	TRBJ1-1	CASSLDDFDEAFF
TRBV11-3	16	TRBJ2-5	CASSLAHTGGTETQYF
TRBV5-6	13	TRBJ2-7	CASSSDRSYEQYF
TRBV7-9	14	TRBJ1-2	CASSLPDRMYGYTF
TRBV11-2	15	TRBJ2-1	CASSRAGGPYNEQFF
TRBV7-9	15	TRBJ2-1	CASSFRLENHNEQFF
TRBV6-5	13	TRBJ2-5	CASTDGQGETQYF
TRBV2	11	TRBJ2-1	CASTRGNEQFF
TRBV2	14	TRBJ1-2	CASGRDTGYGGYTF
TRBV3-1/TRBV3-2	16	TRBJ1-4	CASSQGTGTANEKLFF